The clone carrying this TCR beta chain was seen a few times. The sample comes from a study of blood T cell repertoires in COVID-19. Germline V gene data show CDR1 as LNHNV and CDR2 as YYDKDF (reference sequence). This CDR3 is 15 amino acids long. Between the trimmed V and J ends, which lost 0 bases and 0 bases, there was a span of 6 bases. Sequencing used immunoSEQ multiplex PCR; TCRdb keeps in-frame clones, though not all of them. The sample has some 250,000 clones, 81% seen once. The clonotype originates from a woman aged 60-70 years with active or convalescent COVID-19. Sequenced material: peripheral blood. The V call is TRBV15, the J call TRBJ1-3; D gene ambiguous. The CDR3 spells CATSRDRSSGNTIYF. CDR3 nucleotides: TGTGCCACCAGCAGAGATAGGAGCTCTGGAAACACCATATATTTT.